A selection of T cell receptor beta chains follows, all from one sample in a study of shared clonotypes between healthy human individuals. The protocol was immunoSEQ multiplex PCR, while the TCRdb copy is restricted to in-frame clones and leaves out a portion. The sample includes nearly 2 million clones, over 85% seen only once; the top ten take 0.95% to 1.5%. The sequenced sample was naive CD8+ T cells sorted from blood. The source is a man aged 18 to 35 in good health. The CDR3 runs from the conserved cysteine through the conserved F or W. A D gene is named only where the DNA matches it firmly. Only part of the rows carry a size: once, few, many, or a class if the clone is expanded.

clone size: -; J gene: TRBJ2-7; D gene: -; V gene: TRBV5-6; CDR3 DNA: TGTGCCAGCAGCTTAGGTTACTACGAGCAGTACTTC; CDR3 protein: CASSLGYYEQYF
clone size: -; J gene: TRBJ2-7; D gene: -; V gene: TRBV13; CDR3 DNA: TGTGCCAGCAGCTTGCTGTACTCCTACGAGCAGTACTTC; CDR3 protein: CASSLLYSYEQYF
clone size: -; J gene: TRBJ2-7; D gene: -; V gene: TRBV2; CDR3 DNA: TGTGCCAGCGGAAGTAGCTTCTACGAGCAGTACTTC; CDR3 protein: CASGSSFYEQYF
clone size: -; J gene: TRBJ2-7; D gene: -; V gene: TRBV7-2; CDR3 DNA: TGTGCCAGCAGCTTAACTCACAGGGACGTTGGGGAGCAGTACTTC; CDR3 protein: CASSLTHRDVGEQYF
clone size: -; J gene: TRBJ2-3; D gene: -; V gene: TRBV7-9; CDR3 DNA: TGTGCCAGCAGCTTAGTTGGTAGTCCTAGCACAGATACGCAGTATTTT; CDR3 protein: CASSLVGSPSTDTQYF
clone size: few; J gene: TRBJ2-7; D gene: TRBD1; V gene: TRBV9; CDR3 DNA: TGTGCCAGCAGCGTAGGGGACAGGGCCTACGAGCAGTACTTC; CDR3 protein: CASSVGDRAYEQYF
clone size: -; J gene: TRBJ1-3; D gene: -; V gene: TRBV29-1; CDR3 DNA: TGCAGCGTTGAATCGGCCTCACTTTTCTCTGGAAACACCATATATTTT; CDR3 protein: CSVESASLFSGNTIYF
clone size: -; J gene: TRBJ2-1; D gene: -; V gene: TRBV29-1; CDR3 DNA: TGCAGCGTTGAAGAACTGTCGCCGGGGGAGCAGTTCTTC; CDR3 protein: CSVEELSPGEQFF
clone size: -; J gene: TRBJ2-1; D gene: -; V gene: TRBV7-9; CDR3 DNA: TGTGCCAGCAGCTTATCGGGTTCGTTAAACGATGAGCAGTTCTTC; CDR3 protein: CASSLSGSLNDEQFF
clone size: -; J gene: TRBJ2-7; D gene: -; V gene: TRBV27; CDR3 DNA: TGTGCCAGCAGTACGGATTCCTACGAGCAGTACTTC; CDR3 protein: CASSTDSYEQYF
clone size: -; J gene: TRBJ2-7; D gene: TRBD2; V gene: TRBV4-1; CDR3 DNA: TGCGCCAGCAGCCAAGAGCTAGCGGGAGCTGGGATGCACGAGCAGTACTTC; CDR3 protein: CASSQELAGAGMHEQYF
clone size: -; J gene: TRBJ2-3; D gene: -; V gene: TRBV10-1; CDR3 DNA: TGCGCCAGCAGTGAGATTGGGTCCTATAGCACAGATACGCAGTATTTT; CDR3 protein: CASSEIGSYSTDTQYF
clone size: -; J gene: TRBJ2-1; D gene: -; V gene: TRBV13; CDR3 DNA: TGTGCCAGCAGCTCCCGGGGCGGGATAGGCTATGAGCAGTTCTTC; CDR3 protein: CASSSRGGIGYEQFF
clone size: -; J gene: TRBJ2-2; D gene: -; V gene: TRBV11-2; CDR3 DNA: TGTGCCAGCAGCTTAGAATTCCGGACAACCAACACCGGGGAGCTGTTTTTT; CDR3 protein: CASSLEFRTTNTGELFF
clone size: -; J gene: TRBJ1-4; D gene: TRBD1; V gene: TRBV7-9; CDR3 DNA: TGTGCCAGCAGCTTAACCCCATCGGACAGGCCTCTCGAAAAACTGTTTTTT; CDR3 protein: CASSLTPSDRPLEKLFF
clone size: -; J gene: TRBJ2-7; D gene: -; V gene: TRBV4-1; CDR3 DNA: TGCGCCAGCAGCCAAGTAGAGTCTGAGCCTCCCTACGAGCAGTACTTC; CDR3 protein: CASSQVESEPPYEQYF
clone size: -; J gene: TRBJ2-6; D gene: TRBD1; V gene: TRBV5-8; CDR3 DNA: TGTGCCAGCAGCGGACAGGGGAACGGGGCCAACGTCCTGACTTTC; CDR3 protein: CASSGQGNGANVLTF
clone size: once; J gene: TRBJ2-2; D gene: -; V gene: TRBV4-3; CDR3 DNA: TGCGCCAGCAGCCAAGATCTAGACCCGAGGACCGGGGAGCTGTTTTTT; CDR3 protein: CASSQDLDPRTGELFF
clone size: -; J gene: TRBJ1-6; D gene: TRBD1; V gene: TRBV14; CDR3 DNA: TGTGCCAGCAGCCTCAGGACAGGGGTCATTAATAATTCACCCCTCCACTTT; CDR3 protein: CASSLRTGVINNSPLHF
clone size: -; J gene: TRBJ2-5; D gene: TRBD1; V gene: TRBV4-1; CDR3 DNA: TGCGCCAGCAGCCAAGAGAGACAGGGGGTTTACCAAGAGACCCAGTACTTC; CDR3 protein: CASSQERQGVYQETQYF
clone size: -; J gene: TRBJ2-7; D gene: -; V gene: TRBV27; CDR3 DNA: TGTGCCAGCAGTCTCAGGGGGGTGTACGAGCAGTACTTC; CDR3 protein: CASSLRGVYEQYF
clone size: -; J gene: TRBJ1-1; D gene: TRBD1; V gene: TRBV2; CDR3 DNA: TGTGCCTGTCAGGGGGAGGGATGGACTGAAGCTTTCTTT; CDR3 protein: CACQGEGWTEAFF
clone size: -; J gene: TRBJ1-1; D gene: TRBD1; V gene: TRBV27; CDR3 DNA: TGTGCCAGCAGGGACGTGACAGGGGGTTACACTGAAGCTTTCTTT; CDR3 protein: CASRDVTGGYTEAFF
clone size: -; J gene: TRBJ2-5; D gene: -; V gene: TRBV5-6; CDR3 DNA: TGTGCCAGCAGCTTGGAGGGGTCCCCAGAGACCCAGTACTTC; CDR3 protein: CASSLEGSPETQYF
clone size: -; J gene: TRBJ2-7; D gene: -; V gene: TRBV5-6; CDR3 DNA: TGTGCCAGCAGCGGGATTAACGAGCAGTACTTC; CDR3 protein: CASSGINEQYF
clone size: -; J gene: TRBJ2-7; D gene: -; V gene: TRBV2; CDR3 DNA: TGTGCCAGCGGTAGGGTAACCTCCTACGAGCAGTACTTC; CDR3 protein: CASGRVTSYEQYF
clone size: -; J gene: TRBJ2-7; D gene: TRBD2; V gene: TRBV4-1; CDR3 DNA: TGCGCCAGCAGCCAAGGGACTAGCATTGGGAGCGAGCAGTACTTC; CDR3 protein: CASSQGTSIGSEQYF
clone size: -; J gene: TRBJ2-3; D gene: TRBD2; V gene: TRBV4-3; CDR3 DNA: TGCGCCAGCAGCCAAGATCCGTTAGCGGGAGCTCGTGATACGCAGTATTTT; CDR3 protein: CASSQDPLAGARDTQYF
clone size: -; J gene: TRBJ1-4; D gene: -; V gene: TRBV4-2; CDR3 DNA: TGTGCCAGCAGCCAAGAGCAGGGAAGTTATGAAAAACTGTTTTTT; CDR3 protein: CASSQEQGSYEKLFF
clone size: -; J gene: TRBJ2-7; D gene: TRBD1; V gene: TRBV27; CDR3 DNA: TGTGCCAGCAGTTGGGCCGCGACAGGGAACGAGCAGTACTTC; CDR3 protein: CASSWAATGNEQYF
clone size: -; J gene: TRBJ2-7; D gene: TRBD1; V gene: TRBV4-1; CDR3 DNA: TGCGCCAGCAGCCACCCCCCGGGACAGGGGACCAGCTCCTACGAGCAGTACTTC; CDR3 protein: CASSHPPGQGTSSYEQYF
clone size: -; J gene: TRBJ2-3; D gene: -; V gene: TRBV7-3; CDR3 DNA: TGTGCCAGCAGCTTACTGGAGTCCGATACGCAGTATTTT; CDR3 protein: CASSLLESDTQYF
clone size: -; J gene: TRBJ2-7; D gene: -; V gene: TRBV27; CDR3 DNA: TGTGCCAGCAGTTCGGGGGAGGTATACGAGCAGTACTTC; CDR3 protein: CASSSGEVYEQYF
clone size: -; J gene: TRBJ2-7; D gene: -; V gene: TRBV10-1; CDR3 DNA: TGCGCCAGCAGTGGTGCCGTCAACTACGAGCAGTACTTC; CDR3 protein: CASSGAVNYEQYF
clone size: -; J gene: TRBJ2-7; D gene: TRBD2; V gene: TRBV2; CDR3 DNA: TGTGCCAGCAGGGGACTAGCGGGGACCTACGAGCAGTACTTC; CDR3 protein: CASRGLAGTYEQYF
clone size: -; J gene: TRBJ2-7; D gene: TRBD1; V gene: TRBV5-6; CDR3 DNA: TGTGCCAGCAGCTTCCAGGGGGCACTATACGAGCAGTACTTC; CDR3 protein: CASSFQGALYEQYF
clone size: -; J gene: TRBJ1-2; D gene: -; V gene: TRBV19; CDR3 DNA: TGTGCCAGTAGTATGGTTATGGGAGCTGGCTACACCTTC; CDR3 protein: CASSMVMGAGYTF
clone size: once; J gene: TRBJ2-1; D gene: TRBD1; V gene: TRBV5-5; CDR3 DNA: TGTGCCAGCAGCTTCACAGGGGCCTCCTACAATGAGCAGTTCTTC; CDR3 protein: CASSFTGASYNEQFF
clone size: -; J gene: TRBJ2-5; D gene: -; V gene: TRBV9; CDR3 DNA: TGTGCCAGCAGCGTAGGAGGGAGTCGAGAGACCCAGTACTTC; CDR3 protein: CASSVGGSRETQYF
clone size: -; J gene: TRBJ2-7; D gene: TRBD1; V gene: TRBV6-1; CDR3 DNA: TGTGCCAGCAGTGGCCCCGGGACAGGATCCTACGAGCAGTACTTC; CDR3 protein: CASSGPGTGSYEQYF
clone size: once; J gene: TRBJ1-1; D gene: -; V gene: TRBV4-1; CDR3 DNA: TGCGCCAGCAGCCAAGGGACGGAGGGGCGCGATTCCGGGGTGGCTTTCTTT; CDR3 protein: CASSQGTEGRDSGVAFF
clone size: -; J gene: TRBJ1-2; D gene: TRBD1; V gene: TRBV28; CDR3 DNA: TGTGCCAGCAGTTCCCCGCTGTCCCGGGACAGAGGGGGCTACACCTTC; CDR3 protein: CASSSPLSRDRGGYTF